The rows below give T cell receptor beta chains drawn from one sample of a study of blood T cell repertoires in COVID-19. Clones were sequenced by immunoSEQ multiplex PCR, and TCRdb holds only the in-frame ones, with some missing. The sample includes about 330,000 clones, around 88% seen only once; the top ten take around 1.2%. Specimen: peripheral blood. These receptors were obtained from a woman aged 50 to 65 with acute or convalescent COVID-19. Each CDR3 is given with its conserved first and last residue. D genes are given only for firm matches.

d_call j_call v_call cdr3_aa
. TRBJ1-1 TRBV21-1 CAGTVNTEAFF
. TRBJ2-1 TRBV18 CASSPARGLPKFF
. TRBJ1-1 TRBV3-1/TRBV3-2 CASSSNPAGSAEAFF
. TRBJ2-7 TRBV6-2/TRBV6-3 CASSLHLSSYEQYF
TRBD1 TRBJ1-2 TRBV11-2 CASSSQTGRYGYTF
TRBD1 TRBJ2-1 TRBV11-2 CASSFSTGADRSGFF
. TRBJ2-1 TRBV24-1 CATSDPRRSDEQFF
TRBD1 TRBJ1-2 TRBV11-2 CASSSSGTGGARGYTF
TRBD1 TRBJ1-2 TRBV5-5 CASSSTLSDRGHGYTF
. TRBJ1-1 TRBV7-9 CASSLEVGGTEAFF
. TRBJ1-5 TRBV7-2 CASSLWGGEDQPQHF
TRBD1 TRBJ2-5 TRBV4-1 CASSRGQGGQETQYF
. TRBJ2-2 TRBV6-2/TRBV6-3 CASNPIRGGELFF
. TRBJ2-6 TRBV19 CASSIGGAGANVLTF
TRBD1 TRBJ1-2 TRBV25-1 CASSQGDGYTF
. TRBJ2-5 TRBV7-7 CASSLSGQGETQYF
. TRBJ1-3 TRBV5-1 CASSSGDLSGNTIYF
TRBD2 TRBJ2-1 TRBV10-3 CAISELAGDEQFF
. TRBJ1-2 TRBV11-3 CANHPRYGYTF
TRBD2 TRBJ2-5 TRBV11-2 CASSSNGLAEETQYF
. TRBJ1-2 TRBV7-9 CASSPDSYGYTF
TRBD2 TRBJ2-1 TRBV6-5 CASSSRGAGAYNEQFF
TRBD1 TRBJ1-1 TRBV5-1 CASSLRTGNKNTEAFF
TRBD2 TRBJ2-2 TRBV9 CASSVTTSGGELFF
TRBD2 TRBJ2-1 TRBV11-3 CASSLGGGRGQGEQFF
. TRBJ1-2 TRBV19 CASSMGTNNYGYTF
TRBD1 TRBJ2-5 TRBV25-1 CASEVSRGKGETQYF
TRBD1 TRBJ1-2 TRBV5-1 CASSFGDRVNYGYTF
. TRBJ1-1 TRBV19 CASSHGRPGTEAFF
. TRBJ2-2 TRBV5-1 CASSLGGVSTGELFF
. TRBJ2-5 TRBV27 CASSLGKPGETQYF
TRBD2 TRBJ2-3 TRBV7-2 CASSSIAGGPGTDTQYF
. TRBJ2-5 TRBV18 CASSPLEQETQYF
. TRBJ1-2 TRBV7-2 CASSLAEGRDYTF
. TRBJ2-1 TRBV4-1 CASSPMAPTIYNEQFF
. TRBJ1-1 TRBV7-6 CASSLARLRGGNTEAFF
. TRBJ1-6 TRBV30 CAWGPRASPLHF
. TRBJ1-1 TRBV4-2 CASSQEGPGWNTEAFF
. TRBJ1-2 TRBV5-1 CASSLADGGEGYTF
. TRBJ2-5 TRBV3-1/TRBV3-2 CASMAGTWYQETQYF